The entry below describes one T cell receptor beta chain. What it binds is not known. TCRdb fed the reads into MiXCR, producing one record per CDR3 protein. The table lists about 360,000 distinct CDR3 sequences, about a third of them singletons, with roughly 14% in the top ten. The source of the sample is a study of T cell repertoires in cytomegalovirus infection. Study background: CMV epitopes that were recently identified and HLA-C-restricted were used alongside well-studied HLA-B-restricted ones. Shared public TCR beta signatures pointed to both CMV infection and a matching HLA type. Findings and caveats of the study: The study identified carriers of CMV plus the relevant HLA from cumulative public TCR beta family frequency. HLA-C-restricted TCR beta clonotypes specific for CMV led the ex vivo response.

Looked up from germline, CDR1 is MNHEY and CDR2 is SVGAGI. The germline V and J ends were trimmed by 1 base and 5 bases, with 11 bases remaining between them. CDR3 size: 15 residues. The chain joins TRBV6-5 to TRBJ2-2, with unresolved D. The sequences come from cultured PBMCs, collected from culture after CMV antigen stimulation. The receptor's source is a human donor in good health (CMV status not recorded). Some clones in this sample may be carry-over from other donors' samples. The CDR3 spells CASSYWARRTGELFF. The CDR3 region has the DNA TGTGCCAGCAGTTACTGGGCCCGGCGGACCGGGGAGCTGTTTTTT.